This entry lists 2 T cell receptor beta chains sequenced from one sample in a study of CD8 T cells in Susac syndrome. Reverse transcription of about 0.45 to 1 ug RNA used random hexamers. One entry per CDR3 protein results from TCRdb running MiXCR on the immunoSEQ multiplex PCR reads. The data hold about 150,000 distinct CDR3 sequences, with roughly 95% observed a single time. Sequencing was performed on CD4+ T cells from PBMCs. The source is a human donor in good health.

The count of this clonotype is one. This sequence joins TRBV9 and TRBJ1-2, with D perhaps matching TRBD1 (5 bases). V was pared by 3 bases and J by 1 base, with 13 bases between. The length of the CDR3 is 15 residues. Per germline, CDR1 SGDLS and CDR2 YYNGEE. Here the CDR3 reads CASSGNRDHNYGYTF. CDR3 nucleotides: TGTGCCAGCAGCGGCAACCGGGACCATAACTATGGCTACACCTTC.

Here the CDR3 reads CASSPSGPQIGEKLFF. CDR3 DNA: TGTGCCAGCTCACCATCAGGACCCCAGATTGGGGAAAAACTGTTTTTT. The chain recombines TRBV18 with TRBJ1-4; D is ambiguous. This CDR3 spans 16 amino acids. Trimming shortened V by 2 bases and J by 8 bases, and 18 bases separated the two germline ends. Germline-derived CDR1 and CDR2 are KGHSH and LQKENI.